This T cell receptor (beta chain) stems from a study of blood T cell repertoires in COVID-19 (dated by TCRdb to about 2020). Broadly, across the study: The collaborator samples originated in the United States, Italy and Spain and spanned the acute and convalescent phases of COVID-19. The prospective study material was composed of cDNA or gDNA derived from T cells, B-cell-depleted T cells, or PBMCs. The dataset comprised deeply sampled blood TCRbeta repertoires from subjects exposed to, actively infected with, or recovered from COVID-19. The repertoires were made available in a free public database intended to serve as a resource for research on the immune response to SARS-CoV-2. The samples were drawn from two sources: the first 160 participants of the ongoing ImmuneRACE study, and 1,254 subjects contributed by 6 global collaborators. The sample metadata nearly always contained a de-identified subject ID, COVID-19 status, age in years and sex. HLA class I and class II types, where available, came from metadata supplied by the sample provider rather than from assay-based typing.

V loses 2 bases, J loses 4 bases, and the germline ends lie 3 bases apart. The CDR3 sequence holds 12 residues, the cysteine and phenylalanine included. Only the CDR3 part of the read is kept: 36 bases, read in frame from the first base. A second Seattle source provided samples from volunteer blood donors who had recovered from COVID-19. The collaborating institutions used their own protocols to collect whole blood in K2EDTA tubes. For TCRbeta analysis, collaborators shipped samples as frozen whole blood, isolated PBMCs, or DNA extracted from either of those sample types. This clone appeared a single time. No cognate antigen has been identified for it. The input lacks base qualities; no much larger clone sits a single base away. Summary of the overall study and its limitations: Clinical and demographic metadata were provided uncurated, with the amount varying by source and participant.

The immunoSEQ Assay, a bias-controlled multiplex PCR, was used to amplify TCRbeta CDR3 regions from genomic DNA. Under the source paper's analysis protocol: Within the assay, amplification of reference gene primers was used to estimate how many nucleated cells each sample contained. To quantify the absolute abundance of each unique TCRbeta CDR3 rearrangement, sequence reads were collapsed and filtered. For each sample, productive Simpson clonality was calculated as the square root of Simpson's diversity index across productive rearrangements. Here the immuneACCESS table is served through TCRdb, limited to in-frame sequences with V and J called. Missing clones are a known gap in these copies; in checked studies unresolved V genes cover under half, and the rest lacks a known reason. Clone size and the V and J calls come from that table; the DNA yielded D and trimming. The sample profile shows around 250,000 clones; around nine tenths of them were found once. 1.5% to 2% of the sample is taken by the ten largest.

This chain joins TRBV12-3 or TRBV12-4 to TRBJ1-3; the D gene cannot be named for sure. Sample: peripheral blood. The sequence was collected from a woman aged 55-69 years who had recovered from COVID-19. CDR3 protein: CASSLLGNTIYF. Here is the DNA: TGTGCCAGCAGTTTACTCGGAAACACCATATATTTT.